The 18 T cell receptor beta chains presented below share a single source sample, sequenced in a study of cytomegalovirus exposure and HLA in healthy donors. The PCR had 60 Vbeta and 13 Jbeta primers. Sequencing used immunoSEQ multiplex PCR; TCRdb keeps in-frame clones, though not all of them. The data contain about 110,000 clones, more than 70% of them singletons. The specimen was PBMCs. All receptors come from a man younger than 35 in good health and CMV-seronegative.

This chain uses TRBV2 with TRBJ2-6, with D possibly being TRBD1 (6 bases). V was trimmed by 6 bases and J by 2 bases, leaving 11 bases between them. The CDR3 consists of 15 residues. Per germline, CDR1 SNHLY and CDR2 FYNNEI. The CDR3 loop reads CASRKAGAGANVLTF. CDR3 DNA: TGTGCCAGCAGGAAAGCAGGGGCTGGGGCCAACGTCCTGACTTTC.

The gene calls are TRBV19 and TRBJ1-6; weak D call: TRBD1 (5 bases). Per germline, CDR1 LNHDA and CDR2 SQIVND (reference sequence). Trimming removed 1 base at V and 4 bases at J, with 8 bases between. The CDR3 has 15 residues. DNA of the CDR3: TGTGCCAGTAGTATAGCCACAGGATATAATTCACCCCTCCACTTT. This translates into CASSIATGYNSPLHF.

The chain recombines TRBV19 with TRBJ1-4; 8 bases align to TRBD1. Looked up from germline, CDR1 is LNHDA and CDR2 is SQIVND (reference sequence). CDR3 length: 17 amino acids. The ends lost 5 bases at V and 3 bases at J; junction bases unmatched: 11. The CDR3, as DNA: TGTGCCAGTAGTCGGAGTGACAGGGGACGGTCTAATGAAAAACTGTTTTTT. It codes for CASSRSDRGRSNEKLFF.

The CDR3, as DNA: TGTGCCAGCAGCGTCAGGGGATCTACTGAAGCTTTCTTT. It codes for CASSVRGSTEAFF. The chain has TRBV7-9 and TRBJ1-1; TRBD1 is a possible D gene (6 bases). The CDR3 is 13 amino acids. Trimming removed 5 bases at V and 5 bases at J, with 12 bases between. Germline values: CDR1 SEHNR, CDR2 FQNEAQ (reference sequence).

The chain is built from TRBV5-1 and TRBJ2-1, with D possibly being TRBD1 (6 bases). Germline CDR1 SGHRS, CDR2 YFSETQ. The V end was cut by 5 bases, the J end by 3 bases, with 15 bases between. The CDR3 consists of 15 residues. For the CDR3, the DNA is TGCGCCAGCAGTACACTAGAAGGGGGCTACAATGAGCAGTTCTTC. This encodes CASSTLEGGYNEQFF.

V and J are TRBV7-9 and TRBJ2-5; possible D gene TRBD2, 5 bases. Germline loops: CDR1 SEHNR, CDR2 FQNEAQ (reference sequence). This CDR3 is 15 amino acids long. V was trimmed by 5 bases and J by 4 bases, leaving 17 bases between them. CDR3 sequence: CASSPPGLALETQYF. The CDR3 nucleotides read TGTGCCAGCAGCCCCCCCGGGCTAGCCTTAGAGACCCAGTACTTC.

V is TRBV6-1 and J is TRBJ2-3; 8 bases are shared with TRBD2. Germline CDR1 reads MNHNS; CDR2 reads SASEGT. Unmatched junction bases numbered 5, after V lost 6 bases and J lost 0 bases. The CDR3 spans 15 residues. CDR3 sequence (DNA): TGTGCCAGCAGCCTTAGCGGGGCTAGCACAGATACGCAGTATTTT. Protein sequence: CASSLSGASTDTQYF.

In the case of this clone: One end of the junction does not line up with germline, which may come from a read error. The chain is built from TRBV6-5 and TRBJ1-2; the D gene is possibly TRBD1 (6 bases). The germline V gene has CDR1 MNHEY and CDR2 SVGAGI. The CDR3 extends over 14 amino acids. This CDR3 reads CASRQTGGLYGYPF. CDR3 nucleotides: TGTGCCAGCAGACAGACCGGGGGGCTCTATGGCTACCCCTTC.

The chain employs TRBV28 and TRBJ1-2, with a tentative D call TRBD1 (6 bases). This CDR3 is 14 amino acids long. The V gene's germline CDR1 is MDHEN and CDR2 SYDVKM. The V end was cut by 9 bases, the J end by 1 base, with 15 bases between. The CDR3 here is CASGSGTINYGYTF. For the CDR3, the DNA is TGTGCCAGTGGATCCGGGACAATTAACTATGGCTACACCTTC.

The table lists this clone with a count of one. The rearrangement joins TRBV5-1 to TRBJ2-1; TRBD2 aligns across 7 bases. Germline trimming cut 0 bases from V and 0 bases from J; bases unmatched to any gene: 3. This CDR3 spans 16 amino acids. CDR1 and CDR2 (germline): SGHRS, YFSETQ. The CDR3 reads CASSLVGGSSYNEQFF. The CDR3 DNA reads as TGCGCCAGCAGCTTGGTGGGCGGGAGCTCCTACAATGAGCAGTTCTTC.

CDR3 in DNA: TGTGCCAGCAGCTCCCGCCGGACAGGGAGCTACGAGCAGTACTTC. Residues: CASSSRRTGSYEQYF. J is TRBJ2-7 and V is TRBV7-2; 8 nucleotides align to TRBD1. Germline V CDR1 and CDR2: SGHTA, FQGNSA. The J segment lost 3 bases and the V segment lost 4 bases, leaving 8 bases of the junction unmatched. The CDR3 consists of 15 residues. Full variable domain (rest looked up from reference TRBV7-2 and TRBJ2-7): GAGVSQSPSNKVTEKGKDVELRCDPISGHTALYWYRQSLGQGLEFLIYFQGNSAPDKSGLPSDRFSAERTGGSVSTLTIQRTQQEDSAVYLCASSSRRTGSYEQYFGPGTRLTVT.

A word on this clone: This CDR3 is also generated by other DNA sequences in the sample. V gene TRBV7-3 combines with J gene TRBJ2-1; perhaps TRBD2 as D (6 bases). Germline V gives CDR1 SGHTA, CDR2 FQGTGA. V gave up 2 bases and J gave up 0 bases, with 11 bases separating them. The CDR3 is 16 amino acids. CDR3 nucleotide sequence: TGTGCCAGCAGCTTACGGGCGGGGAGCTCCTACAATGAGCAGTTCTTC. Protein product: CASSLRAGSSYNEQFF.

This chain links TRBV27 with TRBJ2-3; D possibly corresponds to TRBD1 (5 bases). The CDR3 extends over 13 amino acids. Germline V CDR1 and CDR2: MNHEY, SMNVEV (reference sequence). V was pared by 6 bases and J by 1 base, with 8 bases between. The CDR3 here is CASRGLGTDTQYF. The CDR3 DNA reads TGTGCCAGCAGGGGGCTTGGCACAGATACGCAGTATTTT.

Regarding this clone: At one of its ends the junction is not consistent with the germline gene, which may arise from a read error. The chain couples TRBV7-9 to TRBJ1-1; D uncertain. This CDR3 has 14 amino acids. Germline-derived CDR1 and CDR2 are SEHNR and FQNEAQ (reference sequence). In nucleotides, the CDR3 is TGTTCCAGCAGCTTATTCGGGTTGGGCACTGAAGCTTTCTTT. As protein: CSSSLFGLGTEAFF.

The J gene is TRBJ2-7, the V gene TRBV6-6, with TRBD1 matching over 9 bases. The CDR3 loop spans 15 amino acids. Germline CDR1 MNHNY, CDR2 SVGAGI (reference sequence). The trim removed 3 bases at V and 4 bases at J, leaving 7 bases unmatched. The CDR3 region has the DNA TGTGCCAGCAGTTATCCCGGGACAGGGTTATACGAGCAGTACTTC. Encoded protein: CASSYPGTGLYEQYF.

V is TRBV7-9 and J is TRBJ1-2; no firm D call. Germline assignment: CDR1 SEHNR and CDR2 FQNEAQ (reference sequence). V shed 5 bases and J shed 8 bases, with 12 bases lying between them. The CDR3 consists of 12 residues. This CDR3 is CASSQGLKGYTF. The CDR3, as DNA: TGTGCCAGCAGCCAAGGACTAAAGGGCTACACCTTC.

This clone was seen at least ten times. This chain joins TRBV7-3 and TRBJ2-1, with TRBD2 matching 10 bases. CDR3 length equals 16 residues. V was clipped by 5 bases and J by 6 bases; unmatched bases: 10. Germline assignment: CDR1 SGHTA and CDR2 FQGTGA. The CDR3 loop reads CASSTQSGGAVNEQFF. The DNA for the CDR3 is TGTGCCAGCAGCACACAAAGCGGGGGGGCCGTCAATGAGCAGTTCTTC. Combining the CDR3 with reference TRBV7-3 and TRBJ2-1 gives the whole variable domain GAGVSQTPSNKVTEKGKYVELRCDPISGHTALYWYRQSLGQGPEFLIYFQGTGAADDSGLPNDRFFAVRPEGSVSTLKIQRTERGDSAVYLCASSTQSGGAVNEQFFGPGTRLTVL.

The gene calls are TRBV7-6 and TRBJ2-3; D is perhaps TRBD2 (6 bases). This CDR3 is built from 16 residues. The germline V and J ends were trimmed by 0 bases and 3 bases, with 13 bases remaining between them. The V gene's germline CDR1 is SGHVS and CDR2 FNYEAQ. CDR3 DNA sequence: TGTGCCAGCAGCTTAGCTCACGGGGGAGAAACAGATACGCAGTATTTT. This translates into CASSLAHGGETDTQYF.